A single sample is the source of the 10 T cell receptor beta chains below, sequenced in a study of identical twins. TCRdb re-analysed the 5' RACE reads in MiXCR, keeping a single row per CDR3 protein. The sample lists 310,000 or so distinct CDR3 sequences; roughly 8.6% were seen once. These data were also filed under a second study, of yellow fever vaccine responses in identical twins.

Sequencing was done on a sample of memory (CD45RO+) T cells sorted from blood. The receptor set was obtained from a woman aged 18-29 years in good health.

This clonotype came up many times. This rearrangement joins TRBV12-3 or TRBV12-4 to TRBJ2-5; D might be TRBD1 (5 bases). The length of the CDR3 is 15 residues. V gave up 4 bases and J gave up 1 base, with 13 bases separating them. The CDR3 DNA follows: TGTGCCAGCAGTTGGGTCAGACAGCCCCAAGAGACCCAGTACTTC. Protein product: CASSWVRQPQETQYF.

The rearrangement uses TRBV27 and TRBJ2-7, with TRBD2 matching 13 bases. The CDR3 extends over 14 amino acids. Per the germline V gene, CDR1 is MNHEY and CDR2 is SMNVEV (reference sequence). With 1 base clipped from V and 6 bases from J, the junction kept 0 bases outside the gene matches. This CDR3 is CASSLWTSGGEQYF. The CDR3 DNA sequence: TGTGCCAGCAGTTTATGGACTAGCGGGGGCGAGCAGTACTTC.

In its sample, this clonotype was seen many times. The chain recombines TRBV18 with TRBJ2-1; tentative D call: TRBD1 (6 bases). The length of the CDR3 is 16 residues. Germline-derived CDR1 and CDR2 are KGHSH and LQKENI. V gave up 0 bases and J gave up 4 bases, with 13 bases separating them. The CDR3 sequence is CASSPPDSYGYNEQFF. CDR3 nucleotides: TGTGCCAGCTCACCACCGGACAGCTATGGGTACAATGAGCAGTTCTTC.

V usage is TRBV20-1 and J usage is TRBJ2-5; 16 bases agree with TRBD2. The CDR3 has 16 amino acids. CDR1 and CDR2 (germline): DFQATT, SNEGSKA (reference sequence). The V segment lost 6 bases and the J segment 9 bases; nucleotides outside the gene matches: 13. CDR3 in amino acids: CSAQGTSGGVPLPQYF. CDR3 bases: TGCAGTGCACAAGGGACTAGCGGGGGGGTTCCTCTGCCCCAGTACTTC.

This clonotype was seen a few times. The chain joins TRBV5-1 to TRBJ2-2; D is unclear. V gave up 2 bases and J gave up 0 bases, with 11 bases separating them. The germline V gene has CDR1 SGHRS and CDR2 YFSETQ. This CDR3 is 16 amino acids long. The CDR3: CASSFYPLANTGELFF. In DNA form, the CDR3 reads TGCGCCAGCAGCTTTTATCCGTTAGCGAACACCGGGGAGCTGTTTTTT.

The chain recombines TRBV3-1 with TRBJ2-1; TRBD1 is a possible D gene (6 bases). V dropped 3 bases and J dropped 8 bases, with 17 bases sitting between them. Germline CDR1 reads LGHDT; CDR2 reads YNNKEL (reference sequence). CDR3 length: 15 residues. The chain's CDR3 is CASSQTTGTSYEQFF. The DNA of the CDR3 is TGTGCCAGCAGCCAGACAACCGGGACATCATATGAGCAGTTCTTC.

This sequence joins TRBV20-1 and TRBJ2-6; D call uncertain. Germline CDR1 is DFQATT and CDR2 is SNEGSKA (reference sequence). This CDR3 is built from 13 residues. V was pared by 5 bases and J by 0 bases, with 5 bases between. The CDR3 DNA is TGCAGTGCTGGGATCTCTGGGGCCAACGTCCTGACTTTC. Amino acid sequence: CSAGISGANVLTF.

This clonotype was detected ten times or more. V is TRBV5-1 and J is TRBJ2-7, with a possible D match to TRBD2 (5 bases). Trimming removed 0 bases from V and 5 bases from J, with 9 bases in between. CDR1 is SGHRS, CDR2 YFSETQ, per germline. This CDR3 has 13 amino acids. Here the CDR3 reads CASSLGARDEQYV. The DNA of the CDR3 is TGCGCCAGCAGCTTGGGAGCGCGGGACGAGCAGTACGTC.

In its sample, this clonotype was seen a few times. A much larger clone differs by one base, so this may be a read error. The genes are TRBV20-1 and TRBJ1-3; 10 bases agree with TRBD1. Per the germline V gene, CDR1 is DFQATT and CDR2 is SNEGSKA (reference sequence). The CDR3 runs to 16 residues. For the CDR3, the DNA is TGCTGTGCTAGAGTTTCGACAGGGGGCTCTCGAAACACCATATATTTT. This translates into CCARVSTGGSRNTIYF.

This clonotype was counted ten times or more. The CDR3 DNA reads TGCGCCAGCAGCTTCAACCGACTAGCGGGAGGAGGTGGACACGTGGATGAGCAGTTCTTC. As protein: CASSFNRLAGGGGHVDEQFF. The rearrangement uses TRBV5-1 and TRBJ2-1; 13 nucleotides match TRBD2. CDR3 length: 20 amino acids. CDR1 is SGHRS, CDR2 YFSETQ, per germline. Trimming cost V 2 bases and J 8 bases; bases outside gene matches: 19.